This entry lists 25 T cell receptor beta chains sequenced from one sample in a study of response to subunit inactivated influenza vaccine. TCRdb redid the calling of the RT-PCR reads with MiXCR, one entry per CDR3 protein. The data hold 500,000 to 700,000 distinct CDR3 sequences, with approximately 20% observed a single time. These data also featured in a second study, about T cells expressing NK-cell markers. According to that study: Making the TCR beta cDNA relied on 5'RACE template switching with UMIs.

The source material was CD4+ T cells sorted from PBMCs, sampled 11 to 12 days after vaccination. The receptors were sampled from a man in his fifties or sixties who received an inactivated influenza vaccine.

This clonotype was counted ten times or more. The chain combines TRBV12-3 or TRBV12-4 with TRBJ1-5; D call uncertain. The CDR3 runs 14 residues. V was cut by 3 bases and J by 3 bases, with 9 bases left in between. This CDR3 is CASSLRRNNQPQHF. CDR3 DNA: TGTGCCAGCAGTTTGCGGCGCAACAATCAGCCCCAGCATTTT.

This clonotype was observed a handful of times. DNA for the CDR3: TGTGCCAGCAGTTTCCGAGGGGCCCAAGAGACCCAGTACTTC. Amino acids: CASSFRGAQETQYF. V gene TRBV27 combines with J gene TRBJ2-5, with D possibly called TRBD1 or TRBD2 (5 bases each). The CDR3 length is 14 residues. Germline-derived CDR1 and CDR2 are MNHEY and SMNVEV (reference sequence). The V gene lost 3 bases and the J gene lost 1 base, with 9 bases spanning the gap.

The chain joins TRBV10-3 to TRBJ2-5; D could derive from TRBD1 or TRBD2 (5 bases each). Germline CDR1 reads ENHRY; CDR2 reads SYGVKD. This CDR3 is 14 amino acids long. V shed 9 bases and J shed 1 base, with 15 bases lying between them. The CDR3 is CAMGETGTQETQYF. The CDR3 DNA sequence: TGTGCCATGGGGGAGACGGGAACCCAAGAGACCCAGTACTTC.

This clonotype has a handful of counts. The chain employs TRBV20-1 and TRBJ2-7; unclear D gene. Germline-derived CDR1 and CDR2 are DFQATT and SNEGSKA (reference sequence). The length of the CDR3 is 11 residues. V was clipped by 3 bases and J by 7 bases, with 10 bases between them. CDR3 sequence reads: CSASPSMEQYF. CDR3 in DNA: TGCAGTGCTAGCCCATCCATGGAGCAGTACTTC.

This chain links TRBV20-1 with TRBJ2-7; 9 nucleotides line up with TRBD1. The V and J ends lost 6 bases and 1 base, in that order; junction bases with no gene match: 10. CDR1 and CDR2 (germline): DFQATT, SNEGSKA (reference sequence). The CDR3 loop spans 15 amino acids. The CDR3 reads CSAFPGQGGSYEQYF. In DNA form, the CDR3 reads TGCAGTGCCTTCCCGGGACAGGGTGGATCCTACGAGCAGTACTTC.

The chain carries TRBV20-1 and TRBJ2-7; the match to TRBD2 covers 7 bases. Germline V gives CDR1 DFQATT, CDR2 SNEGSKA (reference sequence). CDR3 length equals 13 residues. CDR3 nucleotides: TGCAGCGGGGATGGCGGGAGATCCTACGAGCAGTACTTC. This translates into CSGDGGRSYEQYF.

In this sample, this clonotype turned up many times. In DNA, the CDR3 is TGCGCCAGCAGCGCGCAATCTCAGGGGCGCGAGCAGTACTTC. The encoded protein is CASSAQSQGREQYF. The genes are TRBV5-1 and TRBJ2-7, with D perhaps matching TRBD1 (6 bases). The germline V gene encodes CDR1 SGHRS and CDR2 YFSETQ. The CDR3 sequence is 14 residues long. Trimming left V 4 bases short and J 6 bases short, with 17 bases between.

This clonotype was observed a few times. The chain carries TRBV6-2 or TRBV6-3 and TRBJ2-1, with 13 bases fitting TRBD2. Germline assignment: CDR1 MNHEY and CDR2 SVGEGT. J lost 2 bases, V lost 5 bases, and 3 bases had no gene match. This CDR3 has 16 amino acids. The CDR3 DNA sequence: TGTGCCAGCAGTAAACTAGCGGGAGGGCCCTACAATGAGCAGTTCTTC. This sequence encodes CASSKLAGGPYNEQFF.

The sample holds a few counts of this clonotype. The CDR3 coding sequence is TGCGCCAGCAGCCAAGATGCGGGGGGCGGGGGGAGCAATCAGCCCCAGCATTTT. It is translated as CASSQDAGGGGSNQPQHF. The chain carries TRBV4-1 and TRBJ1-5; D is possibly TRBD1 (6 bases). V gave up 0 bases and J gave up 1 base, with 16 bases separating them. The germline CDR1 and CDR2 sequences are MGHRA and YSYEKL. The CDR3 has 18 residues.

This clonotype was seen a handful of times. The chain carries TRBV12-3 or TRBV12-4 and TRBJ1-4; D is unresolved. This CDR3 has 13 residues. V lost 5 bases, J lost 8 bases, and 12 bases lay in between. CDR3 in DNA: TGTGCCAGCAGTCCTCGAACCCACGAAAAACTGTTTTTT. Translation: CASSPRTHEKLFF.

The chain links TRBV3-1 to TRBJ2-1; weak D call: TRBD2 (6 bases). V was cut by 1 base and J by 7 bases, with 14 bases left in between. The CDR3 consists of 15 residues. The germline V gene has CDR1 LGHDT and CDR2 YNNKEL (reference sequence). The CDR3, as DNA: TGTGCCAGCAGCCAAGGTACGCTAGCGCGTAATGAGCAGTTCTTC. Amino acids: CASSQGTLARNEQFF.

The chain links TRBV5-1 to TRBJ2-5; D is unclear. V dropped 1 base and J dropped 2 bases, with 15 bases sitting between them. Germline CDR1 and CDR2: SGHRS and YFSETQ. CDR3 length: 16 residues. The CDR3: CASSLRTRDVQETQYF. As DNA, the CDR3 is TGCGCCAGCAGCTTGAGGACCCGAGATGTACAAGAGACCCAGTACTTC. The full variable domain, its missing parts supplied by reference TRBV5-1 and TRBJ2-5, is KAGVTQTPRYLIKTRGQQVTLSCSPISGHRSVSWYQQTPGQGLQFLFEYFSETQRNKGNFPGRFSGRQFSNSRSEMNVSTLELGDSALYLCASSLRTRDVQETQYFGPGTRLLVL.

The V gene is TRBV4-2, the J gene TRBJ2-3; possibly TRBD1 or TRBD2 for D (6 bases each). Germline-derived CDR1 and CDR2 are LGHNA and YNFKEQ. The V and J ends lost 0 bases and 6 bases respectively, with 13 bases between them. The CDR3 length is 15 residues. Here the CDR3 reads CASSQESGAVDTQYF. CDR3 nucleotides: TGTGCCAGCAGCCAAGAGTCGGGGGCTGTGGATACGCAGTATTTT.

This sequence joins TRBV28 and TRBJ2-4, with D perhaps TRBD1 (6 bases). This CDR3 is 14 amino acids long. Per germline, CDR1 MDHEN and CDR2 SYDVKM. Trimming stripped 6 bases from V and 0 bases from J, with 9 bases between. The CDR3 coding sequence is TGTGCCAGCAGACCAGGGGTAGCCAAAAACATTCAGTACTTC. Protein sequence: CASRPGVAKNIQYF.

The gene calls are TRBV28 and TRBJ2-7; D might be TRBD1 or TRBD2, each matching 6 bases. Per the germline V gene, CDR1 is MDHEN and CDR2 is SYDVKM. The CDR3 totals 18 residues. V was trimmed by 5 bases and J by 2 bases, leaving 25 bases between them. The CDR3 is CASSTWDTASETTYEQYF. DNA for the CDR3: TGTGCCAGCAGTACCTGGGACACAGCTAGCGAAACCACCTACGAGCAGTACTTC.

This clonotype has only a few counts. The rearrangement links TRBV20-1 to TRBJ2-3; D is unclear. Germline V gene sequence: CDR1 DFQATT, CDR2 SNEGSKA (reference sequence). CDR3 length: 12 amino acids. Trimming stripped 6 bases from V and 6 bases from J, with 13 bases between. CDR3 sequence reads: CSAKQSLDTQYF. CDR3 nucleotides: TGCAGTGCCAAGCAGTCTTTGGATACGCAGTATTTT.

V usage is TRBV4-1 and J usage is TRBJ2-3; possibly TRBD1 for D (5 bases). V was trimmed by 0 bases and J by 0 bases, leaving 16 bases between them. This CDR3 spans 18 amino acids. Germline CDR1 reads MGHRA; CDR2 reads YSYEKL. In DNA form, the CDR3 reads TGCGCCAGCAGCCAAGATGGTTTGCGGACACACAGCACAGATACGCAGTATTTT. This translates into CASSQDGLRTHSTDTQYF.

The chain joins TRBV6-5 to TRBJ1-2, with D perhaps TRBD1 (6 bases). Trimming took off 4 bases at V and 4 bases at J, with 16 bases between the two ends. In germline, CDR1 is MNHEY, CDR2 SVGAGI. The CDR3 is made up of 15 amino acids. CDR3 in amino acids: CASSSNTGQFYGYTF. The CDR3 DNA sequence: TGTGCCAGCAGTTCTAACACAGGGCAATTCTATGGCTACACCTTC.

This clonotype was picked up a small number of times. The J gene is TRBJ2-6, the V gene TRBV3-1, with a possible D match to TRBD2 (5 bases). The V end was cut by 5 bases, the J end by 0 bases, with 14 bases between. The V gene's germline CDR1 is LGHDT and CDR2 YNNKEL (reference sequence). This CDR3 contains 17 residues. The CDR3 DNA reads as TGTGCCAGCAGCAGTAGCTGGGAGATCTCTGGGGCCAACGTCCTGACTTTC. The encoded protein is CASSSSWEISGANVLTF. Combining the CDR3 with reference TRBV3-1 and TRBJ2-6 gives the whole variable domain DTAVSQTPKYLVTQMGNDKSIKCEQNLGHDTMYWYKQDSKKFLKIMFSYNNKELIINETVPNRFSPKSPDKAHLNLHINSLELGDSAVYFCASSSSWEISGANVLTFGAGSRLTVL.

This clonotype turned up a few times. The CDR3 nucleotides are TGTGCCAGCAGTGAAGCGGCTAGCGGGGGGTTCAATGAGCAGTTCTTC. This encodes CASSEAASGGFNEQFF. This chain uses TRBV2 with TRBJ2-1; 11 nucleotides line up with TRBD2. This CDR3 comprises 16 residues. Germline loops: CDR1 SNHLY, CDR2 FYNNEI. V shed 0 bases and J 6 bases; nucleotides not matched to a gene: 4.

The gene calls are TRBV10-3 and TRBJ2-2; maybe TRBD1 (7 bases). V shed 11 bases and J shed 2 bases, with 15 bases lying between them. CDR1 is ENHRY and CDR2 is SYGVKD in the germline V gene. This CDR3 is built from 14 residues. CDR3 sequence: CASRGDRNTGELFF. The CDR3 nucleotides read TGTGCCTCAAGGGGGGACAGAAACACCGGGGAGCTGTTTTTT.

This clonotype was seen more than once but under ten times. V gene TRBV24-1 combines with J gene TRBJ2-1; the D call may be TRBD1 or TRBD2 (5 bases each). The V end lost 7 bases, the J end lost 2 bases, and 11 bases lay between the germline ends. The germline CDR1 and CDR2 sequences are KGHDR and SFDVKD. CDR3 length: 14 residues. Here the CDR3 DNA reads TGTGCCACCAGCCCCCGAGGGGCCTACAATGAGCAGTTCTTC. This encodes CATSPRGAYNEQFF.

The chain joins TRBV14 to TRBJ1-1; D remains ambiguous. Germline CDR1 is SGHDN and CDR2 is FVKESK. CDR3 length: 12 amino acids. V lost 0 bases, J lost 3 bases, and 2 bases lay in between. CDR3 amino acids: CASSQDYTEAFF. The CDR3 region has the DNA TGTGCCAGCAGCCAAGATTACACTGAAGCTTTCTTT. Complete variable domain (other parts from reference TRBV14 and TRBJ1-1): EAGVTQFPSHSVIEKGQTVTLRCDPISGHDNLYWYRRVMGKEIKFLLHFVKESKQDESGMPNNRFLAERTGGTYSTLKVQPAELEDSGVYFCASSQDYTEAFFGQGTRLTVV.

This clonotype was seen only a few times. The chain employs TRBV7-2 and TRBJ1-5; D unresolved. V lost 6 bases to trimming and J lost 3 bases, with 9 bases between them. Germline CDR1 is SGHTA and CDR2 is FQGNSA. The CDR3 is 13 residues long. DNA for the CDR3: TGTGCCAGCAGGCCGGGCCCCAATCAGCCCCAGCATTTT. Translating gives CASRPGPNQPQHF.

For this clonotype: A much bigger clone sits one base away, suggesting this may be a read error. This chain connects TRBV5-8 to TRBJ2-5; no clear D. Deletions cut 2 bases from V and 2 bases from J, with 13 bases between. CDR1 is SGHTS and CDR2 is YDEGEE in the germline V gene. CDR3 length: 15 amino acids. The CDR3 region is CASSFLGSEQETQYF. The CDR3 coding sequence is TGTGCCAGCAGCTTTTTAGGCAGCGAGCAAGAGACCCAGTACTTC.